The 18 T cell receptor beta chains in this list originate from one sample, sequenced in a study of T-cell reconstitution after alpha-beta-depleted transplantation in children (dated by TCRdb to 2016 to 2017). The treatment or condition label, read with the paper, signifies: allogeneic hematopoietic cell transplantation with graft depleted of TCRalphabeta T cells and CD19 B cells. Receptor libraries were prepared by PCR. TCRdb shows the sequencer as Illumina HiSeq 2500. TCR library preparation used molecular barcoding, with unique molecular identifiers applied to normalize quantification of the TCRbeta repertoire. The public reads were reprocessed in TCRdb via fastp at Q25 and MiXCR, keeping in-frame beta chains. Every distinct CDR3 protein forms one entry, paired with its most common genes and DNA. Recorded for this sample are under 850,000 distinct CDR3 sequences; around 12% of them occurred a single time. Approximately 0.8% of the sample belongs to the ten largest clones.

Here the sequenced sample was PBMCs, taken before TCRalphabeta/CD19-depleted stem cell transplant. Receptors were obtained from a girl aged 2-10 years with congenital amegakaryocytic thrombocytopenia, due to receive a stem cell transplant.

This chain connects TRBV28 to TRBJ2-2, with D possibly matching TRBD1 (5 bases). CDR3 length equals 18 residues. Germline V gene data show CDR1 as MDHEN and CDR2 as SYDVKM. Between the trimmed V and J ends, which lost 3 bases and 5 bases, there was a span of 22 bases. In nucleotides, the CDR3 is TGTGCCAGCAGTTTTCCGGGCAGGGTCAGACCCTCTACCGGGGAGCTGTTTTTT. It specifies CASSFPGRVRPSTGELFF.

The chain combines TRBV20-1 with TRBJ2-3; TRBD2 matches 7 bases. The CDR3 is 12 residues long. After removal of 7 bases from V and 4 bases from J, the junction contained 5 bases not matched to a gene. In germline, CDR1 is DFQATT, CDR2 SNEGSKA (reference sequence). CDR3 residues: CSVPGGADTQYF. For the CDR3, the DNA is TGCAGTGTGCCGGGAGGTGCAGATACGCAGTATTTT.

For this clonotype: Given a much more abundant clone one base away, this may be a read error. The gene calls are TRBV20-1 and TRBJ1-5; D uncertain. Germline CDR1 and CDR2: DFQATT and SNEGSKA (reference sequence). The CDR3 contains 12 residues. CDR3 sequence reads: CSARRVAQHQHF. CDR3 sequence (DNA): TGCAGTGCGCGAAGGGTTGCGCAGCACCAGCATTTT.

The chain carries TRBV20-1 and TRBJ2-1; 7 positions agree with TRBD2. The V and J ends lost 6 bases and 4 bases, in that order; junction bases with no gene match: 9. The CDR3 is made up of 14 amino acids. Germline V gives CDR1 DFQATT, CDR2 SNEGSKA (reference sequence). CDR3 amino acids: CSARGSDGYNEQFF. The CDR3 region has the DNA TGCAGTGCCCGCGGGAGTGATGGTTACAATGAGCAGTTCTTC.

This clonotype was counted ten times or more. The V gene is TRBV27, the J gene TRBJ2-1; D call uncertain. The V end was cut by 5 bases, the J end by 8 bases, with 10 bases between. The V gene's germline CDR1 is MNHEY and CDR2 SMNVEV (reference sequence). The CDR3 is 12 residues long. For the CDR3, the DNA is TGTGCCAGCAGTCTCACCGCCGATGAGCAGTTCTTC. This sequence encodes CASSLTADEQFF.

This clonotype was counted ten times or more. The V gene is TRBV5-1, the J gene TRBJ2-5; 10 bases agree with TRBD2. Germline V gene lookup returns CDR1 SGHRS and CDR2 YFSETQ. J was trimmed by 3 bases and V by 5 bases; bases with no gene match: 4. CDR3 length: 14 amino acids. CDR3 DNA sequence: TGCGCCAGCAGTCTAGCGGGAGTGGAAGAGACCCAGTACTTC. Protein product: CASSLAGVEETQYF.

The gene calls are TRBV5-1 and TRBJ2-3; D is perhaps TRBD2 (5 bases). Germline V gene data show CDR1 as SGHRS and CDR2 as YFSETQ. This CDR3 region has 16 residues. Trimming shortened V by 0 bases and J by 0 bases, and 11 bases separated the two germline ends. CDR3 sequence: CASSLVSGISTDTQYF. The CDR3 DNA reads as TGCGCCAGCAGCTTGGTTTCCGGGATAAGCACAGATACGCAGTATTTT.

This clonotype was observed many times. The chain carries TRBV11-2 and TRBJ2-1; 8 bases align to TRBD1. V trimming: 5 bases; J trimming: 3 bases; junction bases outside the gene matches: 12. This CDR3 is 17 amino acids long. Germline CDR1 and CDR2: SGHAT and FQNNGV. In DNA form, the CDR3 reads TGTGCCAGCAGCCGTTCGGTAGGGACAGGAGTCTACAATGAGCAGTTCTTC. Its translation: CASSRSVGTGVYNEQFF.

The chain employs TRBV4-2 and TRBJ1-1, with D possibly TRBD1 on 5 matching bases. The CDR3 covers 17 residues. Germline CDR1 and CDR2: LGHNA and YNFKEQ. Trimming pared 1 base from V and 8 bases from J, leaving 23 bases between. CDR3 nucleotides: TGTGCCAGCAGCCAAGTCGGGGGGGGTGAGATCGATCGGGAAGCTTTCTTT. Protein product: CASSQVGGGEIDREAFF.

This clonotype was seen ten or more times. The V and J genes are TRBV5-1 and TRBJ2-7; the D is unclear. Between the trimmed V and J ends, which lost 7 bases and 2 bases, there was a span of 16 bases. The CDR3 extends over 14 amino acids. Germline assignment: CDR1 SGHRS and CDR2 YFSETQ. CDR3 residues: CASFERTATYEQYF. The CDR3 DNA follows: TGCGCCAGCTTCGAACGGACGGCAACCTACGAGCAGTACTTC.

In its sample, this clonotype was seen many times. The V gene is TRBV20-1, the J gene TRBJ2-2; no clear D. The CDR3 is made up of 13 amino acids. Trimming left V 7 bases short and J 1 base short, with 10 bases between. Per germline, CDR1 DFQATT and CDR2 SNEGSKA (reference sequence). CDR3 in amino acids: CSVVGQNTGELFF. CDR3 nucleotides: TGCAGTGTCGTAGGTCAGAACACCGGGGAGCTGTTTTTT.

This clonotype was recorded many times. J is TRBJ1-4 and V is TRBV24-1; TRBD1 is a possible D gene (5 bases). V gave up 3 bases and J gave up 11 bases, with 24 bases separating them. CDR1 is KGHDR and CDR2 is SFDVKD in the germline V gene. The length of the CDR3 is 17 residues. CDR3 DNA sequence: TGTGCCACCAGTGATCAGCACCCCGGGATCCCTAAGGGGAAACTGTTTTTT. This translates into CATSDQHPGIPKGKLFF.

DNA for the CDR3: TGCGCCAGCAGCTTCATCACTAGCCCAACCCGGGAGACCCAGTACTTC. Encoded protein: CASSFITSPTRETQYF. The chain uses TRBV5-1 and TRBJ2-5; D is perhaps TRBD2 (6 bases). V lost 2 bases and J 5 bases, leaving 19 bases between the germline ends. CDR1 and CDR2 (germline): SGHRS, YFSETQ. The CDR3 loop spans 16 amino acids.

This clonotype came up many times. V gene TRBV5-1 combines with J gene TRBJ1-1; possibly TRBD1 for D (5 bases). V was pared by 4 bases and J by 1 base, with 11 bases between. Per germline, CDR1 SGHRS and CDR2 YFSETQ. This CDR3 comprises 14 residues. CDR3 in DNA: TGCGCCAGCAGCCAAGCTGGACAGAACACTGAAGCTTTCTTT. This gives the protein CASSQAGQNTEAFF.

This clonotype was detected only a few times. The chain joins TRBV21-1 to TRBJ2-4. TRBV21-1 is classified as a pseudogene. This CDR3 spans 15 amino acids. CDR3 sequence: CASSTRILTKNIQYF. Here the CDR3 DNA reads TGTGCCAGCAGCACCAGAATTTTAACCAAAAACATTCAGTACTTC.

This clonotype was observed a handful of times. The chain employs TRBV7-9 and TRBJ1-1, with TRBD1 matching 11 bases. The J segment lost 2 bases and the V segment lost 5 bases, leaving 4 bases of the junction unmatched. Germline CDR1 SEHNR, CDR2 FQNEAQ (reference sequence). CDR3 length: 15 residues. The CDR3 loop reads CASSTRTGGNTEAFF. The DNA for the CDR3 is TGTGCCAGCAGCACGAGGACAGGGGGCAACACTGAAGCTTTCTTT.

CDR3 bases: TGCGCCAGCAGCTTGGGACTAGCGGGAGGGCCTAAGCAAGAGACCCAGTACTTC. It yields the protein CASSLGLAGGPKQETQYF. This chain connects TRBV5-1 to TRBJ2-5; 14 bases fit TRBD2. After removal of 0 bases from V and 2 bases from J, the junction contained 6 bases not matched to a gene. This CDR3 comprises 18 residues. The germline V gene has CDR1 SGHRS and CDR2 YFSETQ.

This clonotype has only a few counts. The chain carries TRBV7-9 and TRBJ2-3; no reliable D call. The germline V gene encodes CDR1 SEHNR and CDR2 FQNEAQ (reference sequence). V lost 7 bases and J lost 10, with 15 bases in between. This CDR3 comprises 12 residues. The chain's CDR3 is CASNVAGVAQYF. The CDR3 DNA sequence: TGTGCCAGCAACGTTGCTGGGGTCGCGCAGTATTTT.